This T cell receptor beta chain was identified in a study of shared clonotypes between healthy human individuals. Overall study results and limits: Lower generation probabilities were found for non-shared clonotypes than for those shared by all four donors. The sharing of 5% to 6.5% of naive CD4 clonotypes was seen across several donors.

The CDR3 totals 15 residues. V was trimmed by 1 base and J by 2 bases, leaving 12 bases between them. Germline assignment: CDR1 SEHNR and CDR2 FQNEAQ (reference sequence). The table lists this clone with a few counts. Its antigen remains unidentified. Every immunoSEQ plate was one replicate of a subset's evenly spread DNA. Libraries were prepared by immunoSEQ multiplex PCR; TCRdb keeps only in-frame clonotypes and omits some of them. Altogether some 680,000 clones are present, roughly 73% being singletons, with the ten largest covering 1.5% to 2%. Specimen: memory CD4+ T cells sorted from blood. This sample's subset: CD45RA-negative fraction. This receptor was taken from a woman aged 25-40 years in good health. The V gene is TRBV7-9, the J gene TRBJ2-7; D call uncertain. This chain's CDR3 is CASSLVGSGTYEQYF. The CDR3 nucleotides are TGTGCCAGCAGCTTAGTAGGGTCAGGCACCTACGAGCAGTACTTC.